The source of this T cell receptor (beta chain) is a study of blood T cell repertoires in COVID-19. Overall study: From T cells, B-cell-depleted T cells, or PBMCs came the material, which was cDNA or gDNA.

Some clones are missing from TCRdb's copy, which holds only in-frame ones; the method was immunoSEQ multiplex PCR. This sample has more than 200,000 clones, with 70% to 85% found just once. The specimen sequenced was peripheral blood. The sequence was obtained from an elderly man with acute or convalescent COVID-19.

Here the CDR3 reads CASSPTGQSNQPQHF. CDR3 coding DNA: TGTGCCAGCAGCCCCACTGGACAGAGCAATCAGCCCCAGCATTTT. The chain joins TRBV5-8 to TRBJ1-5; D is perhaps TRBD1 (6 bases). The ends were cut back, 4 bases at V and 1 base at J, with 12 bases in the middle. Per germline, CDR1 SGHTS and CDR2 YDEGEE. The CDR3 is made up of 15 amino acids.